A selection of T cell receptor beta chains follows, all from one sample in a study of blood T cell repertoires in COVID-19. Sequencing was performed with immunoSEQ multiplex PCR; in TCRdb, only in-frame clones are kept and a portion is missing. The repertoire holds a few hundred thousand clones, with nearly 90% as singletons. The specimen sequenced was PBMCs or T cells enriched from blood (not recorded which). The receptors here all came from a woman under 40 who had recovered from COVID-19. Each CDR3 is given with its conserved first and last residue. The D gene is left open where the match is weak. Rows may omit the clone size; those that give it use once, few, many or a size class.

V: TRBV12-5
J: TRBJ1-2
D: NA
size: NA
CDR3: CASGLDRDAYGYTF
DNA: TGTGCTAGTGGCCTGGACAGAGATGCCTATGGCTACACCTTC

V: TRBV19
J: TRBJ2-2
D: NA
size: few
CDR3: CASSYAVRGTGELFF
DNA: TGTGCCAGTAGCTATGCAGTACGGGGCACCGGGGAGCTGTTTTTT

V: TRBV6-5
J: TRBJ1-1
D: NA
size: NA
CDR3: CATDRRQDTEAFF
DNA: TGTGCCACAGACAGGCGGCAGGACACTGAAGCTTTCTTT

V: TRBV27
J: TRBJ1-4
D: NA
size: NA
CDR3: CASSFVGQREKLFF
DNA: TGTGCCAGCAGTTTCGTAGGACAGAGGGAAAAACTGTTTTTT

V: TRBV5-1
J: TRBJ2-1
D: NA
size: NA
CDR3: CASSLGQGGYNEQFF
DNA: TGCGCCAGCAGCTTGGGGCAGGGGGGCTACAATGAGCAGTTCTTC

V: TRBV4-3
J: TRBJ1-4
D: NA
size: NA
CDR3: CASSSRSEGKLFF
DNA: TGCGCCAGCAGCTCAAGGAGCGAAGGAAAACTGTTTTTT

V: TRBV9
J: TRBJ2-7
D: TRBD1
size: NA
CDR3: CASTPGTDPYEQYF
DNA: TGTGCCAGCACACCCGGGACAGACCCCTACGAGCAGTACTTC

V: TRBV7-3
J: TRBJ2-1
D: TRBD2
size: NA
CDR3: CASSLTGGAQNEQFF
DNA: TGTGCCAGCAGCTTAACCGGGGGGGCCCAAAATGAGCAGTTCTTC

V: TRBV6-5
J: TRBJ2-7
D: NA
size: NA
CDR3: CASTLIAGPLHEQYF
DNA: TGTGCCAGCACCCTCATTGCGGGACCGCTGCACGAGCAGTACTTC

V: TRBV19
J: TRBJ1-5
D: TRBD1
size: NA
CDR3: CASRDRGINQPQHF
DNA: TGTGCCAGTCGTGACAGGGGCATCAATCAGCCCCAGCATTTT

V: TRBV30
J: TRBJ1-5
D: NA
size: NA
CDR3: CAWSVGAGRQPQHF
DNA: TGTGCCTGGAGTGTGGGAGCAGGGAGGCAGCCCCAGCATTTT

V: TRBV6-5
J: TRBJ2-2
D: TRBD1
size: NA
CDR3: CASSFRDRRNTGELFF
DNA: TGTGCCAGCAGTTTCCGGGACAGAAGGAACACCGGGGAGCTGTTTTTT

V: TRBV24-1
J: TRBJ1-2
D: NA
size: NA
CDR3: CATSDLFRANYGYTF
DNA: TGTGCCACCAGTGATTTGTTCCGAGCTAACTATGGCTACACCTTC

V: TRBV5-1
J: TRBJ1-2
D: TRBD1
size: NA
CDR3: CASSQGQVGYTF
DNA: TGCGCCAGCAGCCAGGGACAGGTTGGCTACACCTTC

V: TRBV9
J: TRBJ2-7
D: NA
size: NA
CDR3: CASSITGTPYEQYF
DNA: TGTGCCAGCAGCATTACAGGTACCCCCTACGAGCAGTACTTC

V: TRBV18
J: TRBJ1-2
D: TRBD1
size: NA
CDR3: CASSPRVDRGEGDGYTF
DNA: TGTGCCAGCTCACCACGGGTGGACAGGGGTGAAGGAGATGGCTACACCTTC

V: TRBV6-6
J: TRBJ1-2
D: NA
size: once
CDR3: CAGYRGLHGYTF
DNA: TGTGCCGGCTATCGGGGTTTGCACGGCTACACCTTC

V: TRBV5-6
J: TRBJ1-3
D: NA
size: NA
CDR3: CASSPQGSGNTIYF
DNA: TGTGCCAGCAGTCCCCAGGGCTCTGGAAACACCATATATTTT

V: TRBV4-1
J: TRBJ2-1
D: TRBD2
size: few
CDR3: CASSSLAGAEQFF
DNA: TGCGCCAGCAGCTCCCTAGCGGGGGCTGAGCAGTTCTTC

V: TRBV11-2
J: TRBJ1-2
D: TRBD1
size: NA
CDR3: CASRPGTGVSGYGYTF
DNA: TGTGCCAGCAGACCCGGGACAGGGGTATCGGGCTATGGCTACACCTTC

V: TRBV5-1
J: TRBJ1-1
D: TRBD1
size: NA
CDR3: CASSPGTGFEAFF
DNA: TGCGCCAGCAGCCCGGGGACAGGGTTTGAAGCTTTCTTT

V: TRBV27
J: TRBJ1-1
D: TRBD1
size: NA
CDR3: CASSEQGRWTEAFF
DNA: TGTGCCAGCAGCGAACAGGGGCGGTGGACTGAAGCTTTCTTT

V: TRBV29-1
J: TRBJ2-5
D: NA
size: NA
CDR3: CSTTPYQETQYF
DNA: TGCAGCACGACACCGTACCAAGAGACCCAGTACTTC

V: TRBV19
J: TRBJ2-5
D: NA
size: NA
CDR3: CASSVAGVRETQYF
DNA: TGTGCCAGTAGTGTCGCAGGGGTTAGGGAGACCCAGTACTTC

V: TRBV27
J: TRBJ2-3
D: TRBD1
size: NA
CDR3: CASSSPRTGGADTQYF
DNA: TGTGCCAGCAGTTCACCCCGGACAGGGGGTGCAGATACGCAGTATTTT

V: TRBV6-5
J: TRBJ1-2
D: TRBD1
size: NA
CDR3: CASSRDRLGNYGYTF
DNA: TGTGCCAGCAGTAGGGACAGGTTAGGTAACTATGGCTACACCTTC

V: TRBV12-3/TRBV12-4
J: TRBJ2-5
D: TRBD1
size: NA
CDR3: CASRMTGVETQYF
DNA: TGTGCCAGCAGGATGACAGGGGTAGAGACCCAGTACTTC

V: TRBV5-1
J: TRBJ1-4
D: TRBD1
size: NA
CDR3: CASSLWQGDEKLFF
DNA: TGCGCCAGCAGCTTGTGGCAGGGGGATGAAAAACTGTTTTTT

V: TRBV7-9
J: TRBJ2-3
D: NA
size: many
CDR3: CASSVTRTSSTDTQYF
DNA: TGTGCCAGCAGCGTAACCCGGACATCTAGCACAGATACGCAGTATTTT

V: TRBV5-5
J: TRBJ1-1
D: TRBD1
size: NA
CDR3: CASSLTGATEAFF
DNA: TGTGCCAGCAGCCTCACAGGGGCCACTGAAGCTTTCTTT

V: TRBV20-1
J: TRBJ1-2
D: NA
size: NA
CDR3: CSARVGYGYTF
DNA: TGCAGTGCTAGAGTCGGCTATGGCTACACCTTC

V: TRBV5-1
J: TRBJ2-1
D: NA
size: once
CDR3: CASSLATGNEQFF
DNA: TGCGCCAGCAGCTTGGCGACGGGGAATGAGCAGTTCTTC

V: TRBV30
J: TRBJ2-7
D: NA
size: NA
CDR3: CAWDDSYEQYF
DNA: TGTGCCTGGGACGACAGCTACGAGCAGTACTTC

V: TRBV2
J: TRBJ2-4
D: NA
size: once
CDR3: CASTGLGGNIQYF
DNA: TGTGCCAGCACCGGTTTGGGGGGAAACATTCAGTACTTC

V: TRBV30
J: TRBJ1-5
D: TRBD1
size: NA
CDR3: CAWSVFGRGTANQPQHF
DNA: TGTGCCTGGAGTGTCTTCGGCAGGGGGACGGCCAATCAGCCCCAGCATTTT

V: TRBV11-3
J: TRBJ2-1
D: TRBD2
size: NA
CDR3: CASSLGVSTSGAGNEQFF
DNA: TGTGCCAGCAGCTTAGGAGTTTCGACTAGCGGGGCGGGGAATGAGCAGTTCTTC

V: TRBV19
J: TRBJ2-3
D: TRBD2
size: NA
CDR3: CASSVQRGGTDTQYF
DNA: TGTGCCAGTAGTGTACAGCGGGGGGGCACAGATACGCAGTATTTT

V: TRBV15
J: TRBJ2-7
D: NA
size: NA
CDR3: CATSRDPGKTAYEQYF
DNA: TGTGCCACCAGCAGAGATCCCGGGAAAACGGCCTACGAGCAGTACTTC

V: TRBV27
J: TRBJ2-2
D: NA
size: NA
CDR3: CASSPGSGAGTGELFF
DNA: TGTGCCAGCAGCCCGGGTAGTGGCGCGGGCACCGGGGAGCTGTTTTTT

V: TRBV5-4
J: TRBJ1-1
D: NA
size: NA
CDR3: CASSLAGTPNTEAFF
DNA: TGTGCCAGCAGCTTGGCCGGGACACCAAACACTGAAGCTTTCTTT

V: TRBV4-1
J: TRBJ1-3
D: TRBD1
size: NA
CDR3: CASSQPGTGRNTIYF
DNA: TGCGCCAGCAGCCAGCCGGGGACAGGGAGAAACACCATATATTTT

V: TRBV9
J: TRBJ1-6
D: TRBD1
size: NA
CDR3: CASNDGQGNSPLHF
DNA: TGTGCCAGCAACGACGGACAGGGGAATTCACCCCTCCACTTT

V: TRBV6-6
J: TRBJ2-6
D: NA
size: NA
CDR3: CASSYGTLSGANVLTF
DNA: TGTGCCAGCAGTTACGGGACACTCTCTGGGGCCAACGTCCTGACTTTC

V: TRBV7-2
J: TRBJ1-4
D: TRBD1
size: NA
CDR3: CASSGGTGANEKLFF
DNA: TGTGCCAGCAGCGGAGGGACAGGGGCTAATGAAAAACTGTTTTTT

V: TRBV19
J: TRBJ1-4
D: NA
size: NA
CDR3: CASSIGTTNEKLFF
DNA: TGTGCCAGTAGTATAGGTACAACTAATGAAAAACTGTTTTTT

V: TRBV2
J: TRBJ1-3
D: NA
size: NA
CDR3: CASSDYRTDQNTIYF
DNA: TGTGCCAGCAGTGATTACCGGACAGACCAAAACACCATATATTTT

V: TRBV19
J: TRBJ2-3
D: TRBD2
size: NA
CDR3: CASGGAGTDTQYF
DNA: TGTGCCAGCGGGGGGGCCGGCACAGATACGCAGTATTTT

V: TRBV9
J: TRBJ2-2
D: TRBD1
size: NA
CDR3: CASSAQGTGELFF
DNA: TGTGCCAGCAGCGCACAGGGGACCGGGGAGCTGTTTTTT

V: TRBV4-1
J: TRBJ2-3
D: TRBD2
size: NA
CDR3: CASSLPLAGVSTDTQYF
DNA: TGCGCCAGCAGCCTACCTCTAGCGGGGGTTTCCACAGATACGCAGTATTTT

V: TRBV6-5
J: TRBJ1-2
D: TRBD1
size: NA
CDR3: CASSHRRTGNYGYTF
DNA: TGTGCCAGCAGTCACCGGAGGACAGGGAACTATGGCTACACCTTC

V: TRBV4-1
J: TRBJ2-1
D: NA
size: once
CDR3: CASSQDAGLGNEQFF
DNA: TGCGCCAGCAGCCAAGATGCAGGGTTAGGTAATGAGCAGTTCTTC

V: TRBV4-2
J: TRBJ1-2
D: TRBD1
size: NA
CDR3: CASSQGRTGGIYGYTF
DNA: TGTGCCAGCAGCCAAGGGAGGACAGGGGGGATCTATGGCTACACCTTC

V: TRBV2
J: TRBJ1-5
D: TRBD1
size: NA
CDR3: CASRDQGGNQPQHF
DNA: TGTGCCAGCAGGGATCAGGGGGGCAATCAGCCCCAGCATTTT

V: TRBV3-1/TRBV3-2
J: TRBJ2-3
D: TRBD2
size: NA
CDR3: CASSQVRGVSTDTQYF
DNA: TGTGCCAGCAGCCAAGTTCGGGGGGTTTCCACAGATACGCAGTATTTT

V: TRBV6-5
J: TRBJ2-1
D: NA
size: NA
CDR3: CASTDSKGDEQFF
DNA: TGTGCCAGCACCGACTCTAAAGGCGATGAGCAGTTCTTC